This T cell receptor (beta chain) was recorded in a study of T cell responses to AZD1222 COVID-19 vaccine. Study-wide results and caveats: Repertoires in all cases were sampled only once the peak T cell response had passed.

The method was immunoSEQ multiplex PCR; TCRdb's version includes in-frame clones alone and lacks a portion of them. Here the sample spans tens of thousands of clones, 75% to 90% being singletons. The CDR3 loop spans 16 amino acids. The J segment lost 7 bases and the V segment lost 5 bases, leaving 13 bases of the junction unmatched. Germline V gene sequence: CDR1 PRHDT, CDR2 FYEKMQ (reference sequence). This clone is a singleton in its sample. Its target is unknown. The chain employs TRBV13 and TRBJ1-4; 7 bases line up with TRBD1. The specimen was peripheral blood, collected 28 days after the second AZD1222 dose. The source of this sequence is an adult who received the AZD1222 COVID-19 vaccine. CDR3 sequence: CASSEYRGMRIEKLFF. For the CDR3, the DNA is TGTGCCAGCAGCGAATACAGGGGTATGAGGATTGAAAAACTGTTTTTT.